The 29 T cell receptor beta chains given below trace back to one sample, sequenced in a study of T cell responses to AZD1222 COVID-19 vaccine. Some clones are missing from TCRdb's copy, which holds only in-frame ones; the method was immunoSEQ multiplex PCR. The data show about 93,000 clones, 85% to 90% seen once. The input for sequencing was peripheral blood, taken 28 days after the second AZD1222 dose. The receptors derive from an adult who received the AZD1222 COVID-19 vaccine.

The rearrangement joins TRBV5-1 to TRBJ2-7; TRBD2 might be the D (6 bases). The CDR3 is 15 amino acids. Germline CDR1 SGHRS, CDR2 YFSETQ. With 0 bases removed from V and 5 bases from J, the gap between germline ends came to 15 bases. The chain's CDR3 is CASSLAWGVRDEQYF. Written as DNA, the CDR3 is TGCGCCAGCAGCTTGGCCTGGGGGGTGAGGGACGAGCAGTACTTC.

The rearrangement links TRBV5-6 to TRBJ1-1; D not resolved. V was pared by 3 bases and J by 0 bases, with 15 bases between. This CDR3 contains 16 residues. Germline loops: CDR1 SGHDT, CDR2 YYEEEE. CDR3 bases: TGTGCCAGCAGCTACCGTCGGACGGTAATGAACACTGAAGCTTTCTTT. This codes for CASSYRRTVMNTEAFF.

This sequence joins TRBV7-6 and TRBJ1-6; weak D call: TRBD1 (5 bases). Deletions cut 1 base from V and 7 bases from J, with 17 bases between. Germline CDR1 reads SGHVS; CDR2 reads FNYEAQ. The CDR3 sequence is 17 residues long. This CDR3 is CASSLEGRAARNSPLHF. In DNA, the CDR3 is TGTGCCAGCAGCTTAGAGGGCAGGGCGGCGAGGAATTCACCCCTCCACTTT. The whole variable domain, remainder taken from reference TRBV7-6 and TRBJ1-6, is GAGVSQSPRYKVTKRGQDVALRCDPISGHVSLYWYRQALGQGPEFLTYFNYEAQQDKSGLPNDRFSAERPEGSISTLTIQRTEQRDSAMYRCASSLEGRAARNSPLHFGNGTRLTVT.

The chain links TRBV4-3 to TRBJ2-3, with D unclear. The CDR3 length is 13 residues. Trimming took off 1 base at V and 3 bases at J, with 5 bases between the two ends. The germline gives CDR1 LGHNA, CDR2 YSLEER. CDR3 in amino acids: CASSQGPTDTQYF. Here the CDR3 DNA reads TGCGCCAGCAGCCAAGGTCCGACAGATACGCAGTATTTT.

The V gene is TRBV5-1, the J gene TRBJ2-7, with TRBD1 matching 8 bases. V shed 2 bases, J shed 6 bases, and the junction held 7 bases outside the gene matches. Germline V CDR1 and CDR2: SGHRS, YFSETQ. The CDR3 consists of 14 residues. CDR3 sequence: CASSLSGTGVEQYF. The CDR3 DNA sequence: TGCGCCAGCAGCTTATCTGGGACAGGCGTCGAGCAGTACTTC.

The V call is TRBV21-1, the J call TRBJ1-5; TRBD1, the D gene given by the table, was not confirmed from the DNA. TRBV21-1 has pseudogene status. The CDR3 contains 14 residues. CDR3 DNA: TGTGCCAGCATTCCCAGGGCTAGCAATCAGCCCCAGCATTTT. Translation gives CASIPRASNQPQHF.

This clone was seen once. The V gene is TRBV20-1, the J gene TRBJ2-1, with D possibly matching TRBD2 (7 bases). Trimming stripped 3 bases from V and 0 bases from J, with 15 bases between. The CDR3 is 16 amino acids. Germline lookup yields CDR1 DFQATT and CDR2 SNEGSKA (reference sequence). The CDR3 DNA reads TGCAGTGCTAGTTTACGGGGGGCGAGCTCCTACAATGAGCAGTTCTTC. Translation: CSASLRGASSYNEQFF.

The chain combines TRBV9 with TRBJ1-5; no firm D call. Trimming took off 0 bases at V and 5 bases at J, with 6 bases between the two ends. The CDR3 spans 13 residues. The germline V gene has CDR1 SGDLS and CDR2 YYNGEE. DNA of the CDR3: TGTGCCAGCAGCGTAGATCGAGATCAGCCCCAGCATTTT. Its translation: CASSVDRDQPQHF.

The rearrangement links TRBV6-5 to TRBJ1-2; TRBD1 matches at 12 bases. Trimming at V came to 2 bases and at J to 2 bases, leaving 0 bases not matched to a gene. This CDR3 is 15 amino acids long. Germline values: CDR1 MNHEY, CDR2 SVGAGI. CDR3 in DNA: TGTGCCAGCAGTTACGGGACAGGGGGCAACTATGGCTACACCTTC. It encodes CASSYGTGGNYGYTF.

The chain couples TRBV6-4 to TRBJ2-3; TRBD2 matches 9 bases. The CDR3 is 15 residues long. Germline V gives CDR1 MRHNA, CDR2 SNTAGT. The V and J ends lost 3 bases and 0 bases, in that order; junction bases with no gene match: 1. The CDR3 DNA reads TGTGCCAGCAGTGAACTAGCGGGCAGCACAGATACGCAGTATTTT. This encodes CASSELAGSTDTQYF.

The CDR3 DNA reads as TGTGCCAGCGAGCTAGCCGGGAGCACAGATACGCAGTATTTT. Translated: CASELAGSTDTQYF. This chain links TRBV2 with TRBJ2-3; a weak D match, TRBD2 (5 bases). V lost 8 bases and J lost 0, with 12 bases in between. The CDR3 is 14 amino acids. CDR1 and CDR2 (germline): SNHLY, FYNNEI.

The V and J genes are TRBV7-9 and TRBJ2-2; a weak D match, TRBD2 (6 bases). Per the germline V gene, CDR1 is SEHNR and CDR2 is FQNEAQ (reference sequence). V lost 4 bases and J 5 bases, leaving 11 bases between the germline ends. The CDR3 covers 14 residues. CDR3 in DNA: TGTGCCAGCAGCTATCCGGGGGATACCGGGGAGCTGTTTTTT. This codes for CASSYPGDTGELFF. The full variable domain, its missing parts supplied by reference TRBV7-9 and TRBJ2-2, is DTGVSQNPRHKITKRGQNVTFRCDPISEHNRLYWYRQTLGQGPEFLTYFQNEAQLEKSRLLSDRFSAERPKGSFSTLEIQRTEQGDSAMYLCASSYPGDTGELFFGEGSRLTVL.

This chain uses TRBV5-1 with TRBJ1-6, with 10 bases aligning to TRBD1. The CDR3 runs to 17 residues. The V segment lost 1 base and the J segment 7 bases; nucleotides outside the gene matches: 8. Germline V gives CDR1 SGHRS, CDR2 YFSETQ. This chain's CDR3 is CASSLSTGGASNSPLHF. The CDR3 bases are TGCGCCAGCAGCTTGTCGACAGGGGGCGCGTCAAATTCACCCCTCCACTTT.

The chain uses TRBV5-6 and TRBJ2-7, with 9 bases identical to TRBD2. Germline trimming cut 0 bases from V and 2 bases from J; bases unmatched to any gene: 6. The length of the CDR3 is 16 residues. Germline CDR1 SGHDT, CDR2 YYEEEE. The CDR3 here is CASSLAGGGATYEQYF. Here the CDR3 DNA reads TGTGCCAGCAGCTTGGCCGGCGGGGGGGCTACCTACGAGCAGTACTTC.

The V gene is TRBV18, the J gene TRBJ1-2; 10 nucleotides line up with TRBD1. Germline CDR1 reads KGHSH; CDR2 reads LQKENI. V lost 2 bases to trimming and J lost 5 bases; unmatched junction nucleotides: 8. The CDR3 covers 16 residues. The CDR3 DNA sequence: TGTGCCAGCTCACCATCCCTTGAGGGACAGGGGTATGGCTACACCTTC. Amino acids: CASSPSLEGQGYGYTF.

The chain links TRBV7-9 to TRBJ1-1, with D maybe TRBD1 (6 bases). Germline-derived CDR1 and CDR2 are SEHNR and FQNEAQ (reference sequence). V dropped 1 base and J dropped 1 base, with 13 bases sitting between them. The CDR3 contains 16 residues. DNA of the CDR3: TGTGCCAGCAGCTTAGTCGCCGGCAGGGGGAACACTGAAGCTTTCTTT. This codes for CASSLVAGRGNTEAFF.

This sequence joins TRBV7-3 and TRBJ2-1; 7 positions match TRBD2. Germline trimming cut 7 bases from V and 7 bases from J; bases unmatched to any gene: 19. CDR1 and CDR2 from the germline V gene are SGHTA and FQGTGA. This CDR3 is 17 amino acids long. CDR3 region: CASTRAAGPLPRNEQFF. Here the CDR3 DNA reads TGTGCCAGCACCAGGGCAGCGGGACCGTTACCTAGGAATGAGCAGTTCTTC.

V gene TRBV6-2 or TRBV6-3 combines with J gene TRBJ2-1; D unclear. CDR1 is MNHEY and CDR2 is SVGEGT in the germline V gene. The CDR3 has 14 residues. Trimming stripped 2 bases from V and 0 bases from J, with 5 bases between. CDR3 region: CASSYDTSYNEQFF. The DNA for the CDR3 is TGTGCCAGCAGTTACGATACCTCCTACAATGAGCAGTTCTTC.

V usage is TRBV5-5 and J usage is TRBJ2-5, with 7 bases matching TRBD1. V lost 0 bases and J lost 1; bases outside the gene matches: 3. Germline V gene lookup returns CDR1 SGHKS and CDR2 YYEKEE (reference sequence). The CDR3 consists of 15 residues. This chain's CDR3 is CASSLEGAIQETQYF. The CDR3 region has the DNA TGTGCCAGCAGCTTGGAGGGGGCGATCCAAGAGACCCAGTACTTC.

This clone was recorded once. J is TRBJ2-7 and V is TRBV6-5, with a tentative D call TRBD1 (6 bases). Germline lookup yields CDR1 MNHEY and CDR2 SVGAGI. The CDR3 is 15 amino acids. V shed 2 bases and J shed 2 bases, with 13 bases lying between them. This CDR3 is CASSYQGSSAYEQYF. CDR3 nucleotides: TGTGCCAGCAGTTACCAGGGGAGTTCTGCCTACGAGCAGTACTTC.

The rearrangement joins TRBV7-2 to TRBJ2-7, with 15 bases matching TRBD2. Germline CDR1 and CDR2: SGHTA and FQGNSA. The CDR3 length is 18 residues. Trimming took 1 base from V and 3 from J; bases not matched to a gene: 7. The CDR3, as DNA: TGTGCCAGCAGCTTAGATGGGACTAGCGGGGGGAACAGCTACGAGCAGTACTTC. Protein product: CASSLDGTSGGNSYEQYF.

This rearrangement joins TRBV6-5 to TRBJ2-3; D ambiguous. The length of the CDR3 is 11 residues. Germline V gene sequence: CDR1 MNHEY, CDR2 SVGAGI. V was cut by 1 base and J by 6 bases, with 2 bases left in between. CDR3 in amino acids: CASSYWDTQYF. The DNA of the CDR3 is TGTGCCAGCAGTTACTGGGATACGCAGTATTTT.

This rearrangement joins TRBV5-5 to TRBJ1-5; D ambiguous. The CDR3 is 16 residues long. Trimming left V 0 bases short and J 6 bases short, with 16 bases between. Germline assignment: CDR1 SGHKS and CDR2 YYEKEE (reference sequence). CDR3 nucleotides: TGTGCCAGCAGCTTGGCTCCCTCGGGGAATCGTCAGCCCCAGCATTTT. Protein: CASSLAPSGNRQPQHF.

V usage is TRBV5-1 and J usage is TRBJ1-4, with 12 bases identical to TRBD1. Per germline, CDR1 SGHRS and CDR2 YFSETQ. Unmatched junction bases numbered 6, after V lost 4 bases and J lost 5 bases. CDR3 length: 16 residues. The DNA for the CDR3 is TGCGCCAGCAGCCAGGGACAGGGGGCAAGAAATGAAAAACTGTTTTTT. Its protein product is CASSQGQGARNEKLFF. Together with reference TRBV5-1 and TRBJ1-4, the CDR3 gives the full variable domain: KAGVTQTPRYLIKTRGQQVTLSCSPISGHRSVSWYQQTPGQGLQFLFEYFSETQRNKGNFPGRFSGRQFSNSRSEMNVSTLELGDSALYLCASSQGQGARNEKLFFGSGTQLSVL.

The chain recombines TRBV6-5 with TRBJ1-3, with D unclear. Per germline, CDR1 MNHEY and CDR2 SVGAGI. The CDR3 runs 13 residues. V lost 5 bases to trimming and J lost 3 bases, with 8 bases between them. The CDR3, as DNA: TGTGCCAGCAGTACAGACATTGGAAACACCATATATTTT. Protein sequence: CASSTDIGNTIYF.

This clone came up a few times. The CDR3 loop is CASSPGLVSYEQYF. CDR3 in DNA: TGTGCCAGCTCACCGGGACTTGTCTCCTACGAGCAGTACTTC. V and J are TRBV18 and TRBJ2-7, with D possibly being TRBD2 (6 bases). Trimming cost V 3 bases and J 0 bases, with 9 bases left between them. Germline lookup yields CDR1 KGHSH and CDR2 LQKENI. CDR3 length: 14 amino acids.

There are a few counts of this clone. V and J are TRBV6-4 and TRBJ2-2, with TRBD2 matching 14 bases. CDR1 and CDR2 from the germline V gene are MRHNA and SNTAGT. The CDR3 totals 16 residues. Trimming took 4 bases from V and 4 from J; bases not matched to a gene: 2. Here the CDR3 DNA reads TGTGCCAGCAGTGTGGGGACTAGCGGGAGCACCGGGGAGCTGTTTTTT. Its protein is CASSVGTSGSTGELFF.

The chain links TRBV5-1 to TRBJ2-6, with 9 nucleotides matching TRBD1. CDR1 SGHRS and CDR2 YFSETQ come from the germline V gene. J was trimmed by 2 bases and V by 4 bases; bases with no gene match: 4. CDR3 length: 16 residues. CDR3 region: CASSPRQGAGANVLTF. CDR3 coding DNA: TGCGCCAGCAGCCCCCGACAGGGGGCTGGGGCCAACGTCCTGACTTTC.

The rearrangement links TRBV14 to TRBJ2-1; D is unresolved. Germline V gene lookup returns CDR1 SGHDN and CDR2 FVKESK. The V and J ends lost 1 base and 3 bases respectively, with 10 bases between them. This CDR3 has 15 amino acids. DNA of the CDR3: TGTGCCAGCAGCCAAGGGAATGCTTTCTACAATGAGCAGTTCTTC. Protein product: CASSQGNAFYNEQFF.